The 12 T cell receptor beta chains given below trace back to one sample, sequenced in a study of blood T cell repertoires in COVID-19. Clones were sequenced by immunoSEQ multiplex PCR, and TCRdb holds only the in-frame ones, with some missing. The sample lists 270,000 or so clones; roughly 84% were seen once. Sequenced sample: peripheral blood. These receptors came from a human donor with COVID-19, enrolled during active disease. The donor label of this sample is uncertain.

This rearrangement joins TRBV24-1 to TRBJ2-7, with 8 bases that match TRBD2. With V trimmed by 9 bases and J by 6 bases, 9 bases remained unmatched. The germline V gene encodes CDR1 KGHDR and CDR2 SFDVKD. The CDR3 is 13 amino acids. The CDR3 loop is CATSGTSRGEQYF. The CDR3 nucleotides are TGTGCCACCTCCGGGACTAGTAGAGGCGAGCAGTACTTC.

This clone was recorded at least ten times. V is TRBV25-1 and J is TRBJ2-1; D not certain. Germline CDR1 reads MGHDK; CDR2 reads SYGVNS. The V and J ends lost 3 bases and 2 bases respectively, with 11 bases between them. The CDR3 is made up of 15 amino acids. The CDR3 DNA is TGTGCCAGCAGTGACTCCGACAAACCCTACAATGAGCAGTTCTTC. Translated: CASSDSDKPYNEQFF.

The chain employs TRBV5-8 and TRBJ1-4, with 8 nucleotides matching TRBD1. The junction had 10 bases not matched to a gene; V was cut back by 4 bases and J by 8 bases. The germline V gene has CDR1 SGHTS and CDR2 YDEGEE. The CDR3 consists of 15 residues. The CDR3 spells CASSPITGGVEKLFF. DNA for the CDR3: TGTGCCAGCAGCCCCATCACAGGGGGTGTGGAAAAACTGTTTTTT.

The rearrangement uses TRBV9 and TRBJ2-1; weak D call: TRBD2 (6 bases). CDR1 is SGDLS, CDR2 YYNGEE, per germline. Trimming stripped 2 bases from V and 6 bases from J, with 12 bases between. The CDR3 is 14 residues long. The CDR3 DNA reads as TGTGCCAGCAGCGTCCGGGACTCCGGCAATGAGCAGTTCTTC. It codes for CASSVRDSGNEQFF.

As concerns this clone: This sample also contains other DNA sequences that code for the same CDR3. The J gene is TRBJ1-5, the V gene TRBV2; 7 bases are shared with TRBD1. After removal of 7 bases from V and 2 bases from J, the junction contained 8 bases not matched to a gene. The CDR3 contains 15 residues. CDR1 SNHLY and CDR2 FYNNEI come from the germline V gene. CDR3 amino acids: CASNREGQGNQPQHF. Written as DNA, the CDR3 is TGTGCCAGCAACCGAGAAGGACAGGGCAATCAGCCCCAGCATTTT.

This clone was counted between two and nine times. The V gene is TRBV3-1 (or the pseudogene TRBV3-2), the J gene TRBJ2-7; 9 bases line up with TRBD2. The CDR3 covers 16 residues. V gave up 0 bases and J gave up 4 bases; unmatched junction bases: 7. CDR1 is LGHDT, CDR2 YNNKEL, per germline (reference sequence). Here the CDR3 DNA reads TGTGCCAGCAGCCAAGATAGTGGCGGGAGGGAGTACGAGCAGTACTTC. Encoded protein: CASSQDSGGREYEQYF.

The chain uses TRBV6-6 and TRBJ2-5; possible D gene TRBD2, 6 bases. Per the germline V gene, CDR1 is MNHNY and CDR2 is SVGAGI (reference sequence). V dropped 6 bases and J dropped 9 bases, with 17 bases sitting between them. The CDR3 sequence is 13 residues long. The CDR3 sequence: CASSGASEGAQYF. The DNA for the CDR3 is TGTGCCAGCAGCGGGGCCTCGGAGGGTGCCCAGTACTTC.

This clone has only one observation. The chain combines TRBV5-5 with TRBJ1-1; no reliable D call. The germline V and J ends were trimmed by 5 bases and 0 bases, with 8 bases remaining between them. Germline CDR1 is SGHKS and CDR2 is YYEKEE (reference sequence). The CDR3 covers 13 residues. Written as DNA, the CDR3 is TGTGCCAGCAGTTTAGTAGTGAACACTGAAGCTTTCTTT. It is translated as CASSLVVNTEAFF. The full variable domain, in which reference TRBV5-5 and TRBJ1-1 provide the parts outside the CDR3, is DAGVTQSPTHLIKTRGQQVTLRCSPISGHKSVSWYQQVLGQGPQFIFQYYEKEERGRGNFPDRFSARQFPNYSSELNVNALLLGDSALYLCASSLVVNTEAFFGQGTRLTVV.

The DNA of the CDR3 is TGTGCCAGTACCCCCCAGCGGGAGAAGTTTGTCGGGGAGCTGTTTTTT. Protein product: CASTPQREKFVGELFF. V usage is TRBV19 and J usage is TRBJ2-2; 8 positions match TRBD2. Germline V gene sequence: CDR1 LNHDA, CDR2 SQIVND (reference sequence). The CDR3 length is 16 residues. The junction had 14 bases not matched to a gene; V was cut back by 7 bases and J by 7 bases.

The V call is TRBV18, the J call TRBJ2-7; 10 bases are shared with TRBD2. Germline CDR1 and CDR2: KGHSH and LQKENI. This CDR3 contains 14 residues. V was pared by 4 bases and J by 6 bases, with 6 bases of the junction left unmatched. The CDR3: CASSLGTSEREQYF. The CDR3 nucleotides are TGTGCCAGCTCACTCGGGACTAGCGAACGCGAGCAGTACTTC. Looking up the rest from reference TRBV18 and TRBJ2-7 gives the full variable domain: NAGVMQNPRHLVRRRGQEARLRCSPMKGHSHVYWYRQLPEEGLKFMVYLQKENIIDESGMPKERFSAEFPKEGPSILRIQQVVRGDSAAYFCASSLGTSEREQYFGPGTRLTVT.

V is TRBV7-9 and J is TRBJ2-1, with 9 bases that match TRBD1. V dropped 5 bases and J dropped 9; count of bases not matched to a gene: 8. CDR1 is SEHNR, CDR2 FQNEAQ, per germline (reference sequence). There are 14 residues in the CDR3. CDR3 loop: CASSPGQGYFEQFF. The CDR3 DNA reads TGTGCCAGCAGCCCTGGACAGGGGTACTTTGAGCAGTTCTTC.

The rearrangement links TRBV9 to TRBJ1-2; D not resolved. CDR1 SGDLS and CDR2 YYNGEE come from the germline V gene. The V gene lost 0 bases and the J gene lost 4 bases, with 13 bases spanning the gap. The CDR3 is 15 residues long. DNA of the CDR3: TGTGCCAGCAGCGTAGACGTGACACCTACCTATGGCTACACCTTC. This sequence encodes CASSVDVTPTYGYTF.